This is a list of T cell receptor beta chains from one sample in a study of T cells in Graves' hyperthyroidism and ophthalmopathy. A single record per CDR3 protein comes from TCRdb applying MiXCR to the multiplex PCR reads. The sample lists about 590,000 distinct CDR3 sequences, approximately 14% occurring once. Sequencing was performed on blood. The receptors here all came from a woman aged 25 to 39 with Graves' hyperthyroidism. Each CDR3 is given with its conserved first and last residue. D genes are given only for firm matches. Size values are once, few and many counts, or a class for expanded clones, and some rows have none.

V	D	size	J	DNA	CDR3
TRBV6-1	.	.	TRBJ2-4	TGTGCCAGCAGTGAAACACCAGCGGAGAAAATAATAGCCAAAAACATTCAGTACTTC	CASSETPAEKIIAKNIQYF
TRBV20-1	.	few	TRBJ1-2	TGCAGTGCTAGTACAGCCGCAACTAACTATGGCTACACCTTC	CSASTAATNYGYTF
TRBV20-1	TRBD2	many	TRBJ2-1	TGCAGTGCTAGGGGGGGGCGAGCGGGAGACCTTGAGCAGTTCTTC	CSARGGRAGDLEQFF
TRBV3-1	.	many	TRBJ2-1	TGTGCCAGCTCCAGGGCCGATGAGCAGTTCTTC	CASSRADEQFF
TRBV2	.	many	TRBJ1-1	TGTGCCAGCAGTCTCGACACCCAAAACACTGAAGCTTTCTTT	CASSLDTQNTEAFF
TRBV28	TRBD1	few	TRBJ1-5	TGTGCCAGCAGTTTGACAGGGATTCATCAGCCCCAGCATTTT	CASSLTGIHQPQHF
TRBV15	.	few	TRBJ2-1	TGTGCCACCAGCAGAGATCACCGGGTCCTATACAATGAGCAGTTCTTC	CATSRDHRVLYNEQFF
TRBV30	TRBD1	many	TRBJ1-5	TGTGCCTGGAGTGTCGGACAGGGTTACCAGCCCCAGCATTTT	CAWSVGQGYQPQHF
TRBV2	.	few	TRBJ1-6	TGTGCCAGCAGGGCAGGGCAATCACCCCTCCACTTT	CASRAGQSPLHF
TRBV9	TRBD2	.	TRBJ2-2	TGTGCCAGCACCCCTCACGGGACTAGCGGGACCGGGGAGCTGTTTTTT	CASTPHGTSGTGELFF
TRBV30	TRBD1	many	TRBJ1-2	TGTGCCTGGAGTATACGACAGGGGAACTATGGCTACACCTTC	CAWSIRQGNYGYTF
TRBV7-9	.	.	TRBJ2-5	TGTGCCAGCACCTTCTTTGAAGAGACCCAGTACTTC	CASTFFEETQYF
TRBV19	TRBD2	.	TRBJ2-7	TGTGCCAGTAGTCGTAGCGGGAGGAGCTCCTACGAGCAGTACTTC	CASSRSGRSSYEQYF
TRBV6-2/TRBV6-3	TRBD2	few	TRBJ2-7	TGTGCCAGCAGTTACTCGGGGACTAGCGAACACTACGAGCAGTACTTC	CASSYSGTSEHYEQYF
TRBV7-2	.	many	TRBJ2-7	TGTGCCAGCAGCTTAGTGGCATTCGCCTACGAGCAGTACTTC	CASSLVAFAYEQYF
TRBV30	TRBD2	few	TRBJ2-7	TGTGCCTGGAGGGTAACCGGGAGGAGCTCCTACGAGCAGTACTTC	CAWRVTGRSSYEQYF
TRBV7-9	.	many	TRBJ2-7	TGTGCCAGTCTGCCGGCAGGGAGCTACGAGCAGTACTTC	CASLPAGSYEQYF
TRBV11-2	.	many	TRBJ2-1	TGTGCCAGCAGCTTAGTCCAGGAGGTAAATGAGCAGTTCTTC	CASSLVQEVNEQFF
TRBV29-1	.	many	TRBJ2-1	TGCAGCGTTGTAGGGACAAATACCTACAATGAGCAGTTCTTC	CSVVGTNTYNEQFF
TRBV9	.	few	TRBJ1-5	TGTGCCAGCAGCCCCGGGGGCAGGGCAGGTCAGCCCCAGCATTTT	CASSPGGRAGQPQHF
TRBV20-1	TRBD2	.	TRBJ2-1	TGCAGTGCTAGGGTAGCGGGCATTCCGTACAATGAGCAGTTCTTC	CSARVAGIPYNEQFF
TRBV3-1	TRBD2	.	TRBJ2-3	TGTGCCAGCAGCCCTGGGACTAGCGGGAGGGCCGTTCCAGATACGCAGTATTTT	CASSPGTSGRAVPDTQYF
TRBV2	.	many	TRBJ1-1	TGTGCCAGCAGTGGGGGGGGTGAAGCTTTCTTT	CASSGGGEAFF
TRBV19	TRBD1	.	TRBJ1-5	TGTGCCAGTACTCGACAGGGGGCGAGCAATCAGCCCCAGCATTTT	CASTRQGASNQPQHF
TRBV20-1	.	few	TRBJ1-1	TGCAGTGCTAGTTCCGGACAGCGCCGTGAAGCTTTCTTT	CSASSGQRREAFF
TRBV20-1	TRBD2	many	TRBJ2-1	TGCAGTGCTAGAGATCTAGCGGGAGGAATCAATGAGCAGTTCTTC	CSARDLAGGINEQFF
TRBV5-1	TRBD2	few	TRBJ2-3	TGCGCCAGCAGCGGGGGGACTAGCGGGGGCACAGATACGCAGTATTTT	CASSGGTSGGTDTQYF
TRBV20-1	TRBD2	.	TRBJ2-1	TGCAGTGCTAGAAAAGCGGGAGGGCTGGATGAGCAGTTCTTC	CSARKAGGLDEQFF
TRBV2	TRBD2	many	TRBJ2-7	TGTGCCAGCACCGGGACTAGCGGTAACGAGCAGTACTTC	CASTGTSGNEQYF
TRBV6-1	.	few	TRBJ2-7	TGTGCCAGCAGCCCCCCTCTTCAGACCGCCTACGAGCAGTACTTC	CASSPPLQTAYEQYF
TRBV6-2/TRBV6-3	.	.	TRBJ2-2	TGTGCCAGCCGACTCGCGAACACCGGGGAGCTGTTTTTT	CASRLANTGELFF
TRBV6-2/TRBV6-3	.	.	TRBJ1-5	TGTGCCAGCAGTCTCAAGCTGGTACTTTCTCAGCCCCAGCATTTT	CASSLKLVLSQPQHF
TRBV5-1	TRBD2	few	TRBJ2-1	TGCGCCAGCAGCGCCTTAGCGGGAGGGCCGGGTAATGAGCAGTTCTTC	CASSALAGGPGNEQFF
TRBV12-3/TRBV12-4	.	few	TRBJ2-7	TGTGCCAGCAGTTTTGCCAACAGGGATTATTACGAGCAGTACTTC	CASSFANRDYYEQYF
TRBV6-2/TRBV6-3	TRBD2	.	TRBJ2-2	TGTGCCAGCAGTAGACTAGCGGGAGCGGCCACCGGGGAGCTGTTTTTT	CASSRLAGAATGELFF
TRBV7-7	TRBD2	many	TRBJ2-1	TGTGCTAGCAGCTTAGCCCCGACTAGCGGGAGTCGCGGCTACAATGAGCAGTTCTTC	CASSLAPTSGSRGYNEQFF
TRBV12-3/TRBV12-4	.	.	TRBJ2-1	TGTGCCAGCAGTCTATCAGGGGCCGACTACAATGAGCAGTTCTTC	CASSLSGADYNEQFF
TRBV6-6	TRBD2	.	TRBJ2-1	TGTGCCAGCAGTTACTCGCCTCGGACTAGCGGGAGGGTTGAGCAGTTCTTC	CASSYSPRTSGRVEQFF
TRBV6-1	.	many	TRBJ2-1	TGTGCCAGCAGTGGCTCCGGGGGCATCTACAATGAGCAGTTCTTC	CASSGSGGIYNEQFF
TRBV18	.	few	TRBJ2-4	TGTGCCAGCTCACCACGACCGGTCGTTCCCAAAAACATTCAGTACTTC	CASSPRPVVPKNIQYF
TRBV20-1	.	few	TRBJ2-1	TGCAGTGCTAGAGGTGGGTGGACGACTGAGCAGTTCTTC	CSARGGWTTEQFF
TRBV6-1	TRBD1	.	TRBJ2-1	TGTGCCAGCAGTCCGGACAGGGGACCCACCTACAATGAGCAGTTCTTC	CASSPDRGPTYNEQFF
TRBV12-3/TRBV12-4	TRBD2	.	TRBJ2-1	TGTGCCAGCAGTTTTGGGACTAGCGGGAGCTGGAATGAGCAGTTCTTC	CASSFGTSGSWNEQFF
TRBV2	TRBD1	many	TRBJ1-2	TGTGCCAGCAGCCGTAACAGGGGGCTTACCTATGGCTACACCTTC	CASSRNRGLTYGYTF
TRBV28	.	many	TRBJ1-5	TGTGCCAGCAGTTTAAGGAGGGGGACCAATCAGCCCCAGCATTTT	CASSLRRGTNQPQHF
TRBV5-1	.	.	TRBJ2-1	TGCGCCAGCAGCTTGCTAAGGGGGGCCAATGAGCAGTTCTTC	CASSLLRGANEQFF
TRBV20-1	TRBD2	few	TRBJ2-1	TGCAGTGCTAGATCGGGACTAGCGGGAGTCGTTGGTGATGAGCAGTTCTTC	CSARSGLAGVVGDEQFF
TRBV20-1	TRBD1	many	TRBJ2-7	TGCAGTGCTTTCGCGGACAGGTCCCCCTCCTACGAGCAGTACTTC	CSAFADRSPSYEQYF
TRBV20-1	.	few	TRBJ2-7	TGCAGTGCAATTACCCCAGGGTACGAGCAGTACTTC	CSAITPGYEQYF
TRBV7-9	.	.	TRBJ1-1	TGTGCCAGCAGCATCACATTGAACACTGAAGCTTTCTTT	CASSITLNTEAFF
TRBV30	.	many	TRBJ1-5	TGTGCCTGGAGTGATCAGCCTAATGGCAATCAGCCCCAGCATTTT	CAWSDQPNGNQPQHF
TRBV27	.	many	TRBJ2-1	TGTGCCAGCAGTTGGGGGGCGGGACGTATTAATGAGCAGTTCTTC	CASSWGAGRINEQFF
TRBV28	.	.	TRBJ1-1	TGTGCCAGCAGTTTAAGTCCCGGGGAAGAAGCTTTCTTT	CASSLSPGEEAFF